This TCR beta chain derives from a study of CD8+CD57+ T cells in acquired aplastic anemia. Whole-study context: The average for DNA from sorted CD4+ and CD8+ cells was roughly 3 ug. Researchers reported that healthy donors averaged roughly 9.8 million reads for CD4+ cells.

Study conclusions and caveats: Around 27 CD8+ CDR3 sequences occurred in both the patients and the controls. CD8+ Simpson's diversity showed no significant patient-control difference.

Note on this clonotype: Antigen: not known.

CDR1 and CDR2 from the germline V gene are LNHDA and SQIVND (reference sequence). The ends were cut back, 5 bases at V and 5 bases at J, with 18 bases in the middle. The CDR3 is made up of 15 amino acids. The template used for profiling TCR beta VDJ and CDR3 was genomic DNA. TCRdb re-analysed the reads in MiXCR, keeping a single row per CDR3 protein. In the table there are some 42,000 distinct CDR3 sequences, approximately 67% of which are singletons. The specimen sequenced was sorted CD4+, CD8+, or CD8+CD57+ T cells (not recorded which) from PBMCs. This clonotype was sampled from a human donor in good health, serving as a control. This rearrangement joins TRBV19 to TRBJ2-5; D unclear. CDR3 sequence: CASSRSALDRETQYF. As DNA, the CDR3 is TGTGCCAGTAGTCGCTCAGCCCTTGATAGGGAGACCCAGTACTTC.